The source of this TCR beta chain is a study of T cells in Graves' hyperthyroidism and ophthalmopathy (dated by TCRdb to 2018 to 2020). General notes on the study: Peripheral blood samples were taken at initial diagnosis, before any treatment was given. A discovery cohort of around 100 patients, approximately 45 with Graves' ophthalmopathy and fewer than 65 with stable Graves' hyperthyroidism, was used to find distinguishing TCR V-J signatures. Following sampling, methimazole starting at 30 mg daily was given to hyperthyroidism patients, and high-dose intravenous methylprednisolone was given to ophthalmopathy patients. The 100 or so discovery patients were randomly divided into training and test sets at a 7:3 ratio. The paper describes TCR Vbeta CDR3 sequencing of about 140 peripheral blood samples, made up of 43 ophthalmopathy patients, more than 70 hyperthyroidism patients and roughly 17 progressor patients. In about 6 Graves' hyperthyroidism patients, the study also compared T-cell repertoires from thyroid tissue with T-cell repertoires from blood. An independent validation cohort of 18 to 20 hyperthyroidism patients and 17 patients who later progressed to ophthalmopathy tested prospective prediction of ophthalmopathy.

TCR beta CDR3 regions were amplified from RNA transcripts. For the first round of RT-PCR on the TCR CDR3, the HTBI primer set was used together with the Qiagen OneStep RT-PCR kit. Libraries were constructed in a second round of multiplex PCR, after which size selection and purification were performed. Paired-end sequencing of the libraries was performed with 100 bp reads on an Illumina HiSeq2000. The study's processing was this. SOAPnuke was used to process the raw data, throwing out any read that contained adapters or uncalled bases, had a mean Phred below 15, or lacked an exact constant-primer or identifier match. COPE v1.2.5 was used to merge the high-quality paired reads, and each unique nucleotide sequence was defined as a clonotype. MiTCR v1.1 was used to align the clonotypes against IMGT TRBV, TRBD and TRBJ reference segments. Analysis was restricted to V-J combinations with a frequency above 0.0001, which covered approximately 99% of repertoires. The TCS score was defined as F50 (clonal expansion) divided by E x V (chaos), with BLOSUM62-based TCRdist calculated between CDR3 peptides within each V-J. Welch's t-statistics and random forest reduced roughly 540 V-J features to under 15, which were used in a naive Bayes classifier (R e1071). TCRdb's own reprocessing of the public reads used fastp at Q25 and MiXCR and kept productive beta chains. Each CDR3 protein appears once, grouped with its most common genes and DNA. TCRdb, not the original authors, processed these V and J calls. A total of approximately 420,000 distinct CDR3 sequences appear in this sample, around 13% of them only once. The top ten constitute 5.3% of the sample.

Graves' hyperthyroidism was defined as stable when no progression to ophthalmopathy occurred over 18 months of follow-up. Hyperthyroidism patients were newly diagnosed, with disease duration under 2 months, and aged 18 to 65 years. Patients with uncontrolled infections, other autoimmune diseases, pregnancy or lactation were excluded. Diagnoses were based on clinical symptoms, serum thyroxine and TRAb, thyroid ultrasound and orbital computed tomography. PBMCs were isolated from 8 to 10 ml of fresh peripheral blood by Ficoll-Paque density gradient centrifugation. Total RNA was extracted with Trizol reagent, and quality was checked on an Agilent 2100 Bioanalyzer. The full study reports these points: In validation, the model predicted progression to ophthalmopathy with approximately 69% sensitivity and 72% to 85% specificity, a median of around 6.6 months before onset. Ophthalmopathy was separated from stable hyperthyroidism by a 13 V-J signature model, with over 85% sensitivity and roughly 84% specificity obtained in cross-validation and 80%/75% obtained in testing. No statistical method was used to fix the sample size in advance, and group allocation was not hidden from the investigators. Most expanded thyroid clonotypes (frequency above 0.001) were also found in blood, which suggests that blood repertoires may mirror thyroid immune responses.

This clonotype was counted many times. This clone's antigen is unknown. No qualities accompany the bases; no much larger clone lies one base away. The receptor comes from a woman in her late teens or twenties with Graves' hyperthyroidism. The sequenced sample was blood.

The nucleotide sequence is given as TGTGCCAGCAGCTTAAGGTCGGCGGGTCCCTATGAGCAGTTCTTC. Its protein product is CASSLRSAGPYEQFF. The rearranged segments are TRBV7-9 and TRBJ2-1; the D region possibly corresponds to TRBD2 (5 bases align). Its CDR3 holds 15 amino acids, cysteine through phenylalanine. Solely the CDR3 DNA is kept, with 45 bases framed from the first base. V is cut by 2 bases and J by 8 bases, and the space between the germline ends is 16 bases. In the germline V gene (reference sequence), CDR1 corresponds to SEHNR and CDR2 to FQNEAQ. The CDR3, completed at both ends by the reference TRBV7-9 and TRBJ2-1 genes, gives the full variable domain DTGVSQNPRHKITKRGQNVTFRCDPISEHNRLYWYRQTLGQGPEFLTYFQNEAQLEKSRLLSDRFSAERPKGSFSTLEIQRTEQGDSAMYLCASSLRSAGPYEQFFGPGTRLTVL.